This entry lists 5 T cell receptor beta chains sequenced from one sample in a study of neurological immune-mediated disorders. TCRdb reprocessed the 5' RACE reads via MiXCR and lists one record per CDR3 protein. The sample shows some 86,000 distinct CDR3 sequences, approximately 2.4% of them seen only once. The specimen sequenced was PBMCs. Receptors originate from a woman younger than 45 with multiple sclerosis.

Points on this clonotype: No DNA is shown, since the ends of the CDR3 on it are uncertain; the CDR3 is the one TCRdb lists. This chain joins TRBV28 and TRBJ2-7; TRBD1 is the table's D call and was not checked against the DNA. The CDR3 length is 15 residues, termini included. The germline V gene encodes CDR1 MDHEN and CDR2 SYDVKM. The CDR3 loop reads CASSSSGDPPYEQYF.

This clonotype was counted at least ten times. The chain couples TRBV27 to TRBJ2-5, with a tentative D call TRBD1 (6 bases). CDR1 MNHEY and CDR2 SMNVEV come from the germline V gene (reference sequence). V was shortened by 6 bases and J by 5 bases, with 13 bases between the two germline ends. The CDR3 is 13 amino acids. CDR3 in DNA: TGTGCCAGCAGGACGATCGACAGGGAGACCCAGTACTTC. Translated, it gives CASRTIDRETQYF.

The sample holds many counts of this clonotype. V and J are TRBV29-1 and TRBJ2-7; the match to TRBD2 covers 8 bases. V lost 4 bases and J lost 7; bases outside the gene matches: 9. There are 13 residues in the CDR3. Germline loops: CDR1 SQVTM, CDR2 ANQGSEA. The CDR3: CSVAPGLGVEQYF. Written as DNA, the CDR3 is TGCAGCGTTGCCCCGGGACTAGGAGTGGAGCAGTACTTC.

This clonotype has more than one count but fewer than ten. Since a much larger clone is just one base distant, this may be a read error. J is TRBJ2-1 and V is TRBV6-4, with 9 bases identical to TRBD2. CDR1 and CDR2 from the germline V gene are MRHNA and SNTAGT. CDR3 length equals 16 residues. The CDR3 is CASSDLASGTYNAQFF. The CDR3 DNA reads TGTGCCAGCAGTGACTTAGCTAGCGGGACCTACAATGCGCAGTTCTTC.

This clonotype was seen many times. J is TRBJ1-6 and V is TRBV3-1, with 8 bases fitting TRBD1. CDR1 and CDR2 (germline): LGHDT, YNNKEL (reference sequence). The CDR3 is 14 amino acids. Trimming took 4 bases from V and 9 from J; bases not matched to a gene: 5. DNA for the CDR3: TGTGCCAGCAGCCTCGGAACAGGGGGTTCACCCCTCCACTTT. It yields the protein CASSLGTGGSPLHF.